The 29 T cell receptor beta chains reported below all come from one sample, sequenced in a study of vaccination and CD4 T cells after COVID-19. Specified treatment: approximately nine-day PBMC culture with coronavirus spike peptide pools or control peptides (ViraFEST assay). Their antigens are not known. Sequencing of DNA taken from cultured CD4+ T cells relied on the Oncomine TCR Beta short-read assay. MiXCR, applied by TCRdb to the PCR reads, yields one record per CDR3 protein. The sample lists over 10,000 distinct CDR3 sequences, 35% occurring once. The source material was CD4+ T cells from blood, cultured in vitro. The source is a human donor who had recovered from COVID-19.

The CDR3 spells CSARGGTGVGYTF. The CDR3 region has the DNA TGCAGTGCTAGGGGCGGGACAGGGGTTGGCTACACCTTC. The chain uses TRBV20-1 and TRBJ1-2; 10 positions agree with TRBD1. The junction had 5 bases not matched to a gene; V was cut back by 3 bases and J by 7 bases. The CDR3 has 13 amino acids. The germline gives CDR1 DFQATT, CDR2 SNEGSKA (reference sequence).

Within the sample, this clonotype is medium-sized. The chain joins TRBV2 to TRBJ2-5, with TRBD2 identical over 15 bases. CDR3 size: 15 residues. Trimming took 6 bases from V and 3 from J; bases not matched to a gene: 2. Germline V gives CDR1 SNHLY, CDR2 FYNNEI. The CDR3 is CASSGLAGGEETQYF. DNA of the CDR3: TGTGCCAGCAGCGGACTAGCGGGAGGGGAAGAGACCCAGTACTTC.

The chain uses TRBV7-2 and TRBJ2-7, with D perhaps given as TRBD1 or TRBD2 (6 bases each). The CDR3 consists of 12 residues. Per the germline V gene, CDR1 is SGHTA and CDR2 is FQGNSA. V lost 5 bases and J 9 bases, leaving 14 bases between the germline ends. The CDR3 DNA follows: TGTGCCAGCAGCCAAGGGGGGAATCTGCAGTACTTC. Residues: CASSQGGNLQYF.

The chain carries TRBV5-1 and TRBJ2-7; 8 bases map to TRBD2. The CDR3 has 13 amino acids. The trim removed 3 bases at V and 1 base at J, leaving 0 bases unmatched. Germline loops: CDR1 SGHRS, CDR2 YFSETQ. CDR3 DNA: TGCGCCAGCAGCTCTAGCGGGTCCTACGAGCAGTACTTC. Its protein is CASSSSGSYEQYF.

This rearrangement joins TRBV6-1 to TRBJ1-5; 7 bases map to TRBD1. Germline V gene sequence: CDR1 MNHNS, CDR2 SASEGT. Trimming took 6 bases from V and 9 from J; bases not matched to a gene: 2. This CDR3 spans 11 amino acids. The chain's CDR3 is CASSSGGPQHF. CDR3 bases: TGTGCCAGCAGCTCAGGGGGGCCCCAGCATTTT.

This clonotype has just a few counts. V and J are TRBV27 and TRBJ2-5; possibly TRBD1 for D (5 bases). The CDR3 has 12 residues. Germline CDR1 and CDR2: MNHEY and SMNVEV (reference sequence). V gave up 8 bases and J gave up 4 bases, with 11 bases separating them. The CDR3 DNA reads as TGTGCCAGCGGGCGACAGATAGAGACCCAGTACTTC. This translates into CASGRQIETQYF.

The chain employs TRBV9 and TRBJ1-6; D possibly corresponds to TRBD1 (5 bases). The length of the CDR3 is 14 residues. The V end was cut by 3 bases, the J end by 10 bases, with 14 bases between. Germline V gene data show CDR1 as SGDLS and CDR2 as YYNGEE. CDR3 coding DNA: TGTGCCAGCAGCGGGCCGGCACAGGACTCACCCCTCCACTTT. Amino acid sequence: CASSGPAQDSPLHF.

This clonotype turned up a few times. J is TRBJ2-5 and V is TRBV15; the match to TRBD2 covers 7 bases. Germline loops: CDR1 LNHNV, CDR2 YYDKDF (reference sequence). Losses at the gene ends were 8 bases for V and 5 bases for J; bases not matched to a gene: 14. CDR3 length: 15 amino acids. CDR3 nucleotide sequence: TGTGCCACCGGACTGGCGGGGGATCGTTGGGAGACCCAGTACTTC. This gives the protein CATGLAGDRWETQYF.

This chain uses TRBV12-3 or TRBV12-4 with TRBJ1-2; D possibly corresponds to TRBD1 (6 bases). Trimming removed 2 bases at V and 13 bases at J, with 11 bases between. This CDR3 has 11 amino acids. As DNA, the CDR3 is TGTGCCAGCAGTTTACGACAGGCGGTCACCTTC. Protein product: CASSLRQAVTF.

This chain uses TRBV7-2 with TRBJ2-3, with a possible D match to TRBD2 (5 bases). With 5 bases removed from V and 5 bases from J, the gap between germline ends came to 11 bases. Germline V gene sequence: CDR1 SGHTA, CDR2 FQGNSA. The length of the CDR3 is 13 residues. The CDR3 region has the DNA TGTGCCAGCAGCCCGGGGTCGTTAGATACGCAGTATTTT. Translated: CASSPGSLDTQYF.

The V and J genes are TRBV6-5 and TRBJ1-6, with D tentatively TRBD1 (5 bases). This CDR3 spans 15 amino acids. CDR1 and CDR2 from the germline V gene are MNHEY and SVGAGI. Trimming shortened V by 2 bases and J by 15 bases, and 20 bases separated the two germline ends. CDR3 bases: TGTGCCAGCAGTTACACCCACAGTTCGCAGGGTGGCCTCCACTTT. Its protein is CASSYTHSSQGGLHF.

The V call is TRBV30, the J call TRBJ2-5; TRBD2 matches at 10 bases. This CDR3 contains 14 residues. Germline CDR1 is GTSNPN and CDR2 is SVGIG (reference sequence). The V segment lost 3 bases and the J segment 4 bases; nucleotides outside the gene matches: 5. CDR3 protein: CAWRPSGSGETQYF. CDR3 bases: TGTGCCTGGAGGCCTAGCGGGAGTGGAGAGACCCAGTACTTC.

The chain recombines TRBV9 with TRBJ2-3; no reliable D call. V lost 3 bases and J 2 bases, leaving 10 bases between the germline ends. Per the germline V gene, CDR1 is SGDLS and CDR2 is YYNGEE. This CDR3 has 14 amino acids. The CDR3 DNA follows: TGTGCCAGCAGCGAGGGTCAGAACACAGATACGCAGTATTTT. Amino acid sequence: CASSEGQNTDTQYF.

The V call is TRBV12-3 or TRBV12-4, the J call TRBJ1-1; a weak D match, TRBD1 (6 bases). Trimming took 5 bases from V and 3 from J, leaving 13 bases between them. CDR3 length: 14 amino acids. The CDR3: CASSGQLTYTEAFF. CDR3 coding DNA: TGTGCCAGCAGTGGACAGTTGACGTACACTGAAGCTTTCTTT.

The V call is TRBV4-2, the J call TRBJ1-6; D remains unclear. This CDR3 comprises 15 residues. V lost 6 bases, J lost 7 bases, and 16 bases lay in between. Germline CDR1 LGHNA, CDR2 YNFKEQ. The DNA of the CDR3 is TGTGCCAGCAGGGGCCATATGACGATGAATTCACCCCTCCACTTT. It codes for CASRGHMTMNSPLHF.

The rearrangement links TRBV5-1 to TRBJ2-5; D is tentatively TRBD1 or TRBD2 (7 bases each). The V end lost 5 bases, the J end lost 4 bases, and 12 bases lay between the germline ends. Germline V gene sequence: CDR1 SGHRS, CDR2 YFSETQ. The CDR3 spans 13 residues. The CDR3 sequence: CASRGGGVETQYF. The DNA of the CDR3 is TGCGCCAGCAGGGGAGGGGGCGTAGAGACCCAGTACTTC.

The CDR3 protein is CASLREGLAEQYF. For the CDR3, the DNA is TGTGCCAGCCTCAGGGAGGGCCTGGCCGAGCAGTACTTC. The chain employs TRBV6-1 and TRBJ2-7, with 7 bases lining up with TRBD2. Trimming removed 8 bases from V and 6 bases from J; junction bases left unmatched: 10. CDR3 length: 13 amino acids. Germline CDR1 MNHNS, CDR2 SASEGT.

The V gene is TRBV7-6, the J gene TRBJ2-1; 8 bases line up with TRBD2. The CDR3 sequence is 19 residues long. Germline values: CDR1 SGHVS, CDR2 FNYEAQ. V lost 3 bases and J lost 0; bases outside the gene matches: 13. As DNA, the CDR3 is TGTGCCAGCAGCTTCGGGCTAGCGGGTACCAAAATCTCCTACAATGAGCAGTTCTTC. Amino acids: CASSFGLAGTKISYNEQFF.

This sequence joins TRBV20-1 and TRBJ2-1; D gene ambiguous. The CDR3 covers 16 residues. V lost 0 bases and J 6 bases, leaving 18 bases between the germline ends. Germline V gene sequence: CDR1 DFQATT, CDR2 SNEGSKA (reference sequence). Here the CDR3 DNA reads TGCAGTGCTAGAGATGGATCTGGATACAGACCCAATGAGCAGTTCTTC. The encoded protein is CSARDGSGYRPNEQFF.

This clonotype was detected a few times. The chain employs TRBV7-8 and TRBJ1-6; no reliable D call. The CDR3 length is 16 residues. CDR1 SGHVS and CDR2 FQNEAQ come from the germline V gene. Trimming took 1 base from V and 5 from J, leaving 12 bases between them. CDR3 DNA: TGTGCCAGCAGCTTAGATGGAGGCTTTAATAATTCACCCCTCCACTTT. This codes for CASSLDGGFNNSPLHF.

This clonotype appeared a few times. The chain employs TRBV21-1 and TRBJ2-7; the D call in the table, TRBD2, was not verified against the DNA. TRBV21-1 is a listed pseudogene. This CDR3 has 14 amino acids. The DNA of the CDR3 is TGTGCCAGCAGCTTCCGCGGGGAGCGTCGGGAGCAGTACTTC. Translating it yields CASSFRGERREQYF.

The CDR3 bases are TGTGCCAGCAGTGAAAGGTACTCTGGAAACACCATATATTTT. Its protein is CASSERYSGNTIYF. The V call is TRBV2, the J call TRBJ1-3; D not certain. Germline CDR1 SNHLY, CDR2 FYNNEI. The V and J ends lost 2 bases and 0 bases respectively, with 5 bases between them. The CDR3 contains 14 residues.

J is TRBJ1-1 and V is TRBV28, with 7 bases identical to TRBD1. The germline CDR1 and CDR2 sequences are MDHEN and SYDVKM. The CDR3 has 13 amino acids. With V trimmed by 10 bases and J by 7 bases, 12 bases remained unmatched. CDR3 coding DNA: TGTGCCATCTCCAGACAGGGTGGTAGTGAAGCTTTCTTT. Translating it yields CAISRQGGSEAFF.

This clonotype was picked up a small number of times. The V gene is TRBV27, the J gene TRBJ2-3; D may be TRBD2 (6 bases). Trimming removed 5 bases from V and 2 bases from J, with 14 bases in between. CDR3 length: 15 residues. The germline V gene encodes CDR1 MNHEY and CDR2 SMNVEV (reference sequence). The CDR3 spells CASSPLSGYTDTQYF. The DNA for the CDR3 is TGTGCCAGCAGTCCCCTCAGCGGGTACACAGATACGCAGTATTTT.

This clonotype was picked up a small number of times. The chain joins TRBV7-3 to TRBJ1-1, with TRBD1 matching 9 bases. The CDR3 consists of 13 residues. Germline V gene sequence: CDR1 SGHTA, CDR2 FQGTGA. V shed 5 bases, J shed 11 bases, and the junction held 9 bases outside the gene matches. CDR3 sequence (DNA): TGTGCCAGCAGCCCGCGAGGGGACAGGGACGCTTTCTTT. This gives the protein CASSPRGDRDAFF.

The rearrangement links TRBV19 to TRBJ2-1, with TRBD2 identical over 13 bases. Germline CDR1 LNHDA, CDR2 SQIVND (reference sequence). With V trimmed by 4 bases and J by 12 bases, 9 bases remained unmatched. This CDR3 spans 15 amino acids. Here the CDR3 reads CASSRGLAGRDGQFF. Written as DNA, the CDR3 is TGTGCCAGTAGTAGGGGACTAGCGGGACGGGATGGGCAGTTCTTC. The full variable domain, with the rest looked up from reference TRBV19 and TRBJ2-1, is DGGITQSPKYLFRKEGQNVTLSCEQNLNHDAMYWYRQDPGQGLRLIYYSQIVNDFQKGDIAEGYSVSREKKESFPLTVTSAQKNPTAFYLCASSRGLAGRDGQFFGPGTRLTVL.

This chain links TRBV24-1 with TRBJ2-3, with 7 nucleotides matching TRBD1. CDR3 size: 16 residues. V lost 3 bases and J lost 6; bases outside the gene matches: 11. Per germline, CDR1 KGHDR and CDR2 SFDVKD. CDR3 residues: CATSDPTLTGVDTQYF. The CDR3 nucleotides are TGTGCCACCAGTGATCCAACTTTAACAGGGGTGGATACGCAGTATTTT.

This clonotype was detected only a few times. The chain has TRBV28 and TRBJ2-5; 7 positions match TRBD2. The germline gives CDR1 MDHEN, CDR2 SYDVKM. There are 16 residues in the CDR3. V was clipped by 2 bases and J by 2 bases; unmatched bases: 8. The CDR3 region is CASSLIGLAEQETQYF. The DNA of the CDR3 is TGTGCCAGCAGTTTAATTGGGCTAGCGGAACAAGAGACCCAGTACTTC. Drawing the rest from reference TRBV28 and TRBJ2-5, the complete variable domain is DVKVTQSSRYLVKRTGEKVFLECVQDMDHENMFWYRQDPGLGLRLIYFSYDVKMKEKGDIPEGYSVSREKKERFSLILESASTNQTSMYLCASSLIGLAEQETQYFGPGTRLLVL.

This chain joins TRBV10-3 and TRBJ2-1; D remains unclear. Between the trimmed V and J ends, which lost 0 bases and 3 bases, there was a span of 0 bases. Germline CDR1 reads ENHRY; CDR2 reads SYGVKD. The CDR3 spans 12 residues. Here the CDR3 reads CAISESYNEQFF. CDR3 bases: TGTGCCATCAGTGAGTCCTACAATGAGCAGTTCTTC.